The entry below describes one T cell receptor (beta chain). Trimming cost V 0 bases and J 2 bases, with 8 bases left between them. Germline V CDR1 and CDR2: SGDLS, YYNGEE. The CDR3 is 14 amino acids. This entry is derived from a study of blood T cell repertoires in COVID-19. Produced via immunoSEQ multiplex PCR; TCRdb's table is partial and in-frame only. The profile covers about 240,000 clones, with 83% appearing a single time and 3.6% taken by the ten largest. This receptor was identified in a woman aged 40 to 50 who had been exposed to COVID-19. The rearrangement uses TRBV9 and TRBJ1-2; D unclear. The source material was PBMCs or T cells enriched from blood (not recorded which). The CDR3: CASSVVPGNYGYTF. Here the CDR3 DNA reads TGTGCCAGCAGCGTAGTTCCGGGGAACTATGGCTACACCTTC.